The sample holds a few counts of the clone carrying this TCR beta chain. Antigen specificity is unknown. These data come from a study of T cells after yellow fever vaccination. Background on the study: The fractions with low cell numbers were processed using SMART-Seq v4 Ultra Low Input. Study observations and caveats: Booster sampling recovered most clones from primary vaccination (around 96% CD4, 80% to 90% CD8). Weaker in magnitude, the secondary response showed a faster peak on day 5 versus 15.

From germline, CDR1 is SGHVS and CDR2 FQNEAQ. This CDR3 has 15 amino acids. With 7 bases removed from V and 5 bases from J, the gap between germline ends came to 20 bases. TCRdb re-derived calls from the 5' RACE reads in MiXCR, one entry per CDR3 protein. The table records hundreds of thousands of distinct CDR3 sequences, about a sixth of them present only once. This chain joins TRBV7-8 and TRBJ2-5; D may be TRBD2 (5 bases). The input for sequencing was PBMCs, taken 5 days after the first yellow fever vaccination. The receptor was isolated from a man aged 18 to 30 who received the YFV17D yellow fever vaccine. The DNA of the CDR3 is TGTGCCAGCACCCTCCGCCCGGGGAGTTTGGAGACCCAGTACTTC. Encoded protein: CASTLRPGSLETQYF.